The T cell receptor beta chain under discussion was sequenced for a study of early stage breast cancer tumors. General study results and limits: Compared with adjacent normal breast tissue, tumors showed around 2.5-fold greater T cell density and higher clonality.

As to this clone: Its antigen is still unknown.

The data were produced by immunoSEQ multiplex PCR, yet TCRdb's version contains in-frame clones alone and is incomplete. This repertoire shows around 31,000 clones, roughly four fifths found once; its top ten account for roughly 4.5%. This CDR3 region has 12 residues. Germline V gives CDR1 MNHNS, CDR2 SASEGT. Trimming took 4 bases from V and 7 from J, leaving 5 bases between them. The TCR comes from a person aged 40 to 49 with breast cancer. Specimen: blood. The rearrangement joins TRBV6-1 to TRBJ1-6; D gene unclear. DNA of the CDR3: TGTGCCAGCAGTGTGGGCAATTCACCCCTCCACTTT. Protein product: CASSVGNSPLHF.